This T cell receptor (beta chain) derives from a study of cytomegalovirus exposure and HLA in healthy donors. Trimming removed 4 bases from V and 1 base from J; junction bases left unmatched: 13. The CDR3 extends over 18 amino acids. CDR1 and CDR2 from the germline V gene are SGHNT and YYREEE (reference sequence). A multiplex PCR was run with 60 Vbeta primers and 13 Jbeta primers. The data were produced by immunoSEQ multiplex PCR, yet TCRdb's version contains in-frame clones alone and is incomplete. The sample comprises 150,000 to 200,000 clones, 75% to 90% of which are singletons, and roughly 1.2% rests with the top ten.

The V call is TRBV5-4, the J call TRBJ1-4; 7 bases line up with TRBD1. This clonotype was obtained from a boy younger than 10 in good health and CMV-seronegative. Material: PBMCs. CDR3 in DNA: TGTGCCAGCAGCCGAGACAGGGCCGACGGGCGAACTAATGAAAAACTGTTTTTT. It codes for CASSRDRADGRTNEKLFF.